This TCR beta chain was obtained from a study of shared clonotypes between healthy human individuals. Broader study findings: Relative to their counterparts shared across all four donors, non-shared clonotypes exhibited diminished generation probabilities.

Worth noting for this clone: The antigen remains unidentified.

CDR3 size: 13 residues. CDR1 and CDR2 (germline): LNHDA, SQIVND (reference sequence). V lost 5 bases, J lost 2 bases, and 10 bases lay in between. Authors' methods: Owing to the provision of junction-only sequences devoid of quality scores by immunoSEQ, filtering differed. Profiled with immunoSEQ multiplex PCR; TCRdb holds only in-frame clones, not every one. For V, J and clone size, that table is used; D and trimming come from the DNA. The sample has a few million clones; just over 90% are singletons. Sequencing was carried out using naive CD4+ T cells sorted from blood. The subset was: CD45RA+ positively selected. This TCR came from a man between 18 and 35 years old in good health. V usage is TRBV19 and J usage is TRBJ2-7; the D is unclear. The CDR3 nucleotides read TGTGCCAGTAGTGTATCGGAAGCCTACGAGCAGTACTTC. Translation: CASSVSEAYEQYF.